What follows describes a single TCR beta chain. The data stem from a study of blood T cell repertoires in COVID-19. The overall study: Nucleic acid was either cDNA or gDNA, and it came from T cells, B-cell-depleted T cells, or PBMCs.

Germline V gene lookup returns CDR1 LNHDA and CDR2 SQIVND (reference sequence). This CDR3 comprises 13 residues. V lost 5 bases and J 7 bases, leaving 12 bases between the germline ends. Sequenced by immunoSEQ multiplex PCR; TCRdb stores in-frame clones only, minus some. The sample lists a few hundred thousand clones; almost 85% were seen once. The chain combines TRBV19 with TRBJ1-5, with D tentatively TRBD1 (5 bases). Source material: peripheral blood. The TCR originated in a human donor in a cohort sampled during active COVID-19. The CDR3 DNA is TGTGCCAGTAGTGATGGGGCCCGGCAGCCCCAGCATTTT. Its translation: CASSDGARQPQHF.